This T cell receptor beta chain was documented in a study of T cell responses to AZD1222 COVID-19 vaccine. General study findings and limits: Among AZD1222 vaccinees, only five to seven were seropositive at baseline.

TCRdb's table, derived via immunoSEQ multiplex PCR, lists solely in-frame clones and lacks some. The clone table shows about 140,000 clones, with the ten largest holding roughly 2%. The germline gives CDR1 SNHLY, CDR2 FYNNEI. The J segment lost 6 bases and the V segment lost 5 bases, leaving 8 bases of the junction unmatched. The CDR3 totals 15 residues. Remarks on this clone: What it binds is unknown.

The sequencing sample was made of peripheral blood. The chain joins TRBV2 to TRBJ2-2; 8 bases are shared with TRBD1. The sequence came from an adult in good health. As DNA, the CDR3 is TGTGCCAGCAGTTTCCGGACAGGGAGGCCCGGGGAGCTGTTTTTT. This translates into CASSFRTGRPGELFF.